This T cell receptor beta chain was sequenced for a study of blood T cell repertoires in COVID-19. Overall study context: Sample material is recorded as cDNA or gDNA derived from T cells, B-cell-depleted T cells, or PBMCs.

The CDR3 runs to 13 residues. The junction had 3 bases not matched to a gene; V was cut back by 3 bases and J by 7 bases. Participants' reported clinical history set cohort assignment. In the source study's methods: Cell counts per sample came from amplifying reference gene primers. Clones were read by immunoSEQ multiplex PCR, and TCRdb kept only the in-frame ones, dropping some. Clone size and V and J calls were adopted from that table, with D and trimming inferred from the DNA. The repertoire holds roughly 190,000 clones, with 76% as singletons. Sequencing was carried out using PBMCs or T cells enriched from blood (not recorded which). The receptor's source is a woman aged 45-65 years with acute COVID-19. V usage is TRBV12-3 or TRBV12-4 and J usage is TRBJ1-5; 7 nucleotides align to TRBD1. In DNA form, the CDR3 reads TGTGCCAGCAGTTTTAGGGACAGACAGCCCCAGCATTTT. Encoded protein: CASSFRDRQPQHF.